One and the same sample provided the 22 T cell receptor beta chains below, sequenced in a study of blood T cell repertoires in COVID-19. Data came from immunoSEQ multiplex PCR; TCRdb stores just in-frame clones and leaves some out. Here the sample spans tens of thousands of clones, just over 85% being singletons. Specimen: peripheral blood. The receptor set was obtained from a human donor in a cohort sampled during active COVID-19.

The chain links TRBV7-9 to TRBJ2-3; 12 bases match TRBD2. The length of the CDR3 is 15 residues. J gave up 4 bases and V 5 bases, and 4 bases lay outside the gene matches. Germline V lookup: CDR1 SEHNR, CDR2 FQNEAQ (reference sequence). For the CDR3, the DNA is TGTGCCAGCAGCCTCACTAGCGGGAGGTCAGATACGCAGTATTTT. Translating gives CASSLTSGRSDTQYF.

CDR3: CASSSTTANTGELFF. CDR3 nucleotides: TGTGCCAGCAGCTCTACCACCGCGAACACCGGGGAGCTGTTTTTT. The chain has TRBV7-3 and TRBJ2-2; D is unresolved. Germline V gene sequence: CDR1 SGHTA, CDR2 FQGTGA. V lost 4 bases and J lost 0, with 9 bases in between. CDR3 length: 15 residues.

The chain couples TRBV11-2 to TRBJ2-3, with TRBD2 matching 9 bases. V lost 0 bases, J lost 9 bases, and 4 bases stayed unmatched. Germline CDR1 is SGHAT and CDR2 is FQNNGV. The CDR3 contains 14 residues. The CDR3 DNA sequence: TGTGCCAGCAGCTTAGAGGACCTAGCGGGAACGCAGTATTTT. It is translated as CASSLEDLAGTQYF.

This chain links TRBV11-2 with TRBJ2-3; TRBD2 matches 7 bases. V gave up 6 bases and J gave up 4 bases; unmatched junction bases: 13. Per the germline V gene, CDR1 is SGHAT and CDR2 is FQNNGV. The length of the CDR3 is 16 residues. CDR3 region: CASRAYGGSFADTQYF. As DNA, the CDR3 is TGTGCCAGCAGGGCCTACGGCGGGAGTTTCGCAGATACGCAGTATTTT.

The CDR3 coding sequence is TGTGCCAGCAGTCCAGGGGGACGCGGCTACACCTTC. Protein product: CASSPGGRGYTF. The rearrangement joins TRBV3-1 (or the pseudogene TRBV3-2) to TRBJ1-2, with TRBD1 matching 7 bases. The CDR3 contains 12 residues. Per germline, CDR1 LGHDT and CDR2 YNNKEL (reference sequence). The junction had 6 bases not matched to a gene; V was cut back by 6 bases and J by 8 bases.

In nucleotides, the CDR3 is TGTGCCAGCAGCTTGCGGGACAGCCTAGCTTCTAATGAAAAACTGTTTTTT. Translation: CASSLRDSLASNEKLFF. The chain combines TRBV7-8 with TRBJ1-4; 7 bases map to TRBD1. Germline CDR1 SGHVS, CDR2 FQNEAQ. The CDR3 is 17 residues long. Trimming at V came to 3 bases and at J to 3 bases, leaving 10 bases not matched to a gene.

The gene calls are TRBV12-5 and TRBJ2-1; 7 nucleotides line up with TRBD2. With V trimmed by 6 bases and J by 4 bases, 6 bases remained unmatched. The length of the CDR3 is 14 residues. Germline-derived CDR1 and CDR2 are LGHNT and FRNRAP. The CDR3 DNA follows: TGTGCTAGTGGATGGGAGGGGCATTACAATGAGCAGTTCTTC. It specifies CASGWEGHYNEQFF.

This sequence joins TRBV19 and TRBJ2-7; 9 bases map to TRBD1. From germline, CDR1 is LNHDA and CDR2 SQIVND (reference sequence). Losses at the gene ends were 2 bases for V and 5 bases for J; bases not matched to a gene: 4. The CDR3 loop spans 14 amino acids. CDR3 sequence: CASSITGGLNEQYF. As DNA, the CDR3 is TGTGCCAGTAGTATAACAGGGGGCTTGAACGAGCAGTACTTC.

This rearrangement joins TRBV6-6 to TRBJ2-1; a weak D match, TRBD2 (5 bases). CDR1 and CDR2 (germline): MNHNY, SVGAGI (reference sequence). V lost 5 bases and J 10 bases, leaving 12 bases between the germline ends. The CDR3 contains 12 residues. As DNA, the CDR3 is TGTGCCAGCAGTCCCATGAGGGCCGAGCAGTTCTTC. It specifies CASSPMRAEQFF.

The chain has TRBV5-1 and TRBJ2-3, with TRBD2 matching over 9 bases. Per the germline V gene, CDR1 is SGHRS and CDR2 is YFSETQ. The V segment lost 6 bases and the J segment 3 bases; nucleotides outside the gene matches: 8. This CDR3 contains 15 residues. The CDR3 spells CASTDSGSKTDTQYF. Here the CDR3 DNA reads TGCGCCAGCACAGATAGCGGGAGTAAGACAGATACGCAGTATTTT. The full variable domain, rest sourced from reference TRBV5-1 and TRBJ2-3, is KAGVTQTPRYLIKTRGQQVTLSCSPISGHRSVSWYQQTPGQGLQFLFEYFSETQRNKGNFPGRFSGRQFSNSRSEMNVSTLELGDSALYLCASTDSGSKTDTQYFGPGTRLTVL.

This chain links TRBV6-2 or TRBV6-3 with TRBJ2-3, with 8 bases that match TRBD2. Looked up from germline, CDR1 is MNHEY and CDR2 is SVGEGT. The CDR3 totals 16 residues. V shed 3 bases and J 6 bases; nucleotides not matched to a gene: 11. CDR3 coding DNA: TGTGCCAGCAGTTATCGGGCGGGAGGCTTGCGGGATACGCAGTATTTT. Translation: CASSYRAGGLRDTQYF.

The chain has TRBV6-2 or TRBV6-3 and TRBJ2-1; weak D call: TRBD2 (6 bases). V lost 0 bases, J lost 10 bases, and 7 bases lay in between. This CDR3 has 12 amino acids. Germline CDR1 is MNHEY and CDR2 is SVGEGT. The CDR3 loop reads CASSYSGGEQFF. Here the CDR3 DNA reads TGTGCCAGCAGTTACTCCGGGGGAGAGCAGTTCTTC.

This clone was detected only a few times. This rearrangement joins TRBV7-9 to TRBJ2-2, with 8 bases aligning to TRBD2. V lost 5 bases, J lost 5 bases, and 4 bases stayed unmatched. The germline V gene encodes CDR1 SEHNR and CDR2 FQNEAQ (reference sequence). This CDR3 is 14 amino acids long. CDR3 amino acids: CASSPPGGTGELFF. DNA of the CDR3: TGTGCCAGCAGCCCCCCGGGAGGGACCGGGGAGCTGTTTTTT.

The rearrangement uses TRBV14 and TRBJ1-2; unclear D gene. CDR3 length equals 13 residues. Trimming left V 4 bases short and J 7 bases short, with 13 bases between. The germline CDR1 and CDR2 sequences are SGHDN and FVKESK. The CDR3 region has the DNA TGTGCCAGCAGCCTAGCGGGTAGTGGTGGCTACACCTTC. Its translation: CASSLAGSGGYTF.

V is TRBV4-2 and J is TRBJ1-1, with D possibly being TRBD1 (6 bases). V was pared by 0 bases and J by 4 bases, with 15 bases between. The CDR3 loop spans 16 amino acids. Germline CDR1 and CDR2: LGHNA and YNFKEQ. The CDR3, as DNA: TGTGCCAGCAGCCAAGAGTCAGGGGTTGGGGCCACTGAAGCTTTCTTT. This translates into CASSQESGVGATEAFF.

This clone was detected only once. The rearrangement links TRBV27 to TRBJ1-6, with D hard to call. V lost 5 bases and J 6 bases, leaving 17 bases between the germline ends. Germline V lookup: CDR1 MNHEY, CDR2 SMNVEV (reference sequence). CDR3 length equals 16 residues. The CDR3 DNA sequence: TGTGCCAGCAGTCCTTCGATCCGGGTCCGTAATTCACCCCTCCACTTT. Its translation is CASSPSIRVRNSPLHF.

This clone turned up a few times. The chain employs TRBV7-9 and TRBJ1-6, with a weak D call TRBD1 (6 bases). CDR3 size: 14 residues. The V and J ends lost 3 bases and 12 bases respectively, with 15 bases between them. The germline V gene has CDR1 SEHNR and CDR2 FQNEAQ (reference sequence). The CDR3 protein is CASSFRDTSEPLHF. DNA for the CDR3: TGTGCCAGCAGCTTTCGGGACACATCCGAACCCCTCCACTTT.

This clone was found a few times. This chain links TRBV14 with TRBJ2-3, with 10 bases lining up with TRBD2. V gave up 5 bases and J gave up 7 bases; unmatched junction bases: 12. Germline CDR1 and CDR2: SGHDN and FVKESK. The length of the CDR3 is 16 residues. The CDR3 bases are TGTGCCAGCAGCACCCCTAGCGGGAGTGATTATTATACGCAGTATTTT. This sequence encodes CASSTPSGSDYYTQYF.

This clone was recorded only once. The CDR3 sequence is CASSQSGTGPSPLHF. The CDR3 DNA reads as TGTGCCAGCAGCCAATCCGGGACAGGGCCCTCACCCCTCCACTTT. The chain links TRBV3-1 (or the pseudogene TRBV3-2) to TRBJ1-6, with TRBD1 matching over 9 bases. From germline, CDR1 is LGHDT and CDR2 YNNKEL (reference sequence). This CDR3 contains 15 residues. With 2 bases clipped from V and 10 bases from J, the junction kept 6 bases outside the gene matches.

The chain recombines TRBV6-4 with TRBJ2-1, with 8 positions matching TRBD2. Trimming at V came to 0 bases and at J to 12 bases, leaving 7 bases not matched to a gene. The CDR3 has 14 amino acids. CDR1 and CDR2 from the germline V gene are MRHNA and SNTAGT. CDR3 sequence: CASSDSTGAGGQFF. In DNA, the CDR3 is TGTGCCAGCAGTGACTCGACTGGTGCGGGGGGGCAGTTCTTC.

The chain combines TRBV5-1 with TRBJ2-1; 10 nucleotides agree with TRBD2. The V gene end was trimmed by 1 base and the J gene end by 8 bases; junction bases not matched to a gene: 6. CDR3 length: 15 amino acids. Per the germline V gene, CDR1 is SGHRS and CDR2 is YFSETQ. This chain's CDR3 is CASSLQAGGLDEQFF. The CDR3, as DNA: TGCGCCAGCAGCTTGCAAGCGGGGGGGTTAGATGAGCAGTTCTTC.

CDR3 nucleotide sequence: TGTGCCAGCAGCTTAAACCCAGGGGAAGAGACCCAGTACTTC. It yields the protein CASSLNPGEETQYF. The chain combines TRBV7-3 with TRBJ2-5, with D possibly matching TRBD1 (6 bases). The CDR3 spans 14 residues. Germline loops: CDR1 SGHTA, CDR2 FQGTGA. Trimming removed 1 base at V and 3 bases at J, with 9 bases between.